The next 11 T cell receptor beta chains were all read from a single sample in a study of cytomegalovirus exposure and HLA in healthy donors. Sequencing was performed with immunoSEQ multiplex PCR; in TCRdb, only in-frame clones are kept and a portion is missing. The sample includes 200,000 or so clones, 87% of them seen just once. Sequenced input: PBMCs. The receptor set was obtained from a young woman in good health and CMV-seropositive.

Turning to this clone: At one end the junction does not follow the germline gene, possibly because of a read error. The chain carries TRBV5-1 and TRBJ1-1; 9 nucleotides match TRBD1. Germline lookup yields CDR1 SGHRS and CDR2 YFSETQ. The CDR3 totals 14 residues. CDR3 DNA sequence: TGCGCCAGCAGCACCGGGACAGGGAACCCTGAAGCTTTCTTT. It is translated as CASSTGTGNPEAFF. The whole variable domain, remainder taken from reference TRBV5-1 and TRBJ1-1, is KAGVTQTPRYLIKTRGQQVTLSCSPISGHRSVSWYQQTPGQGLQFLFEYFSETQRNKGNFPGRFSGRQFSNSRSEMNVSTLELGDSALYLCASSTGTGNPEAFFGQGTRLTVV.

The CDR3 DNA sequence: TGTGCCAGCAGCCAATCTTTGGGGGGTAAGACTGAAGCTTTCTTT. It is translated as CASSQSLGGKTEAFF. The chain is built from TRBV16 and TRBJ1-1, with D tentatively TRBD1 (5 bases). This CDR3 contains 15 residues. V lost 0 bases to trimming and J lost 5 bases, with 13 bases between them. Germline V CDR1 and CDR2: KGHSY, FQNENV.

The chain has TRBV7-9 and TRBJ2-2, with 14 positions matching TRBD2. CDR1 is SEHNR, CDR2 FQNEAQ, per germline (reference sequence). The CDR3 sequence is 17 residues long. J was trimmed by 3 bases and V by 6 bases; bases with no gene match: 6. The CDR3 loop reads CASSLGGLAGDTGELFF. The CDR3, as DNA: TGTGCCAGCAGTCTAGGGGGACTAGCGGGGGACACCGGGGAGCTGTTTTTT. Full variable domain (rest looked up from reference TRBV7-9 and TRBJ2-2): DTGVSQNPRHKITKRGQNVTFRCDPISEHNRLYWYRQTLGQGPEFLTYFQNEAQLEKSRLLSDRFSAERPKGSFSTLEIQRTEQGDSAMYLCASSLGGLAGDTGELFFGEGSRLTVL.

This clone was recorded a few times. The V and J genes are TRBV6-5 and TRBJ2-7; 9 positions agree with TRBD1. The length of the CDR3 is 14 residues. Germline values: CDR1 MNHEY, CDR2 SVGAGI. V lost 2 bases to trimming and J lost 2 bases; unmatched junction nucleotides: 1. In nucleotides, the CDR3 is TGTGCCAGCAGTTACGGGACAGGGACCTACGAGCAGTACTTC. This gives the protein CASSYGTGTYEQYF.

This chain's CDR3 is CASSPYSNEKLFF. The CDR3 bases are TGTGCCAGCAGCCCCTACAGTAATGAAAAACTGTTTTTT. This sequence joins TRBV6-6 and TRBJ1-4, with D uncertain. Trimming pared 6 bases from V and 4 bases from J, leaving 9 bases between. The germline CDR1 and CDR2 sequences are MNHNY and SVGAGI (reference sequence). The CDR3 is 13 amino acids.

In DNA, the CDR3 is TGTGCCAGCAGCGAGTCGGGACAGGGCTTTGGGGAGCAGTACTTC. Residues: CASSESGQGFGEQYF. The chain uses TRBV9 and TRBJ2-7; 9 bases fit TRBD1. Germline CDR1 and CDR2: SGDLS and YYNGEE. The CDR3 has 15 amino acids. With 3 bases clipped from V and 7 bases from J, the junction kept 11 bases outside the gene matches.

The chain carries TRBV4-2 and TRBJ2-7; TRBD1 agrees at 8 bases. The trim removed 3 bases at V and 2 bases at J, leaving 3 bases unmatched. The CDR3 has 14 amino acids. Germline V CDR1 and CDR2: LGHNA, YNFKEQ. The CDR3 sequence is CASSHRTGTYEQYF. In DNA form, the CDR3 reads TGTGCCAGCAGCCATAGGACAGGGACCTACGAGCAGTACTTC.

The chain is built from TRBV5-4 and TRBJ1-4; TRBD1 matches at 7 bases. J lost 5 bases, V lost 3 bases, and 10 bases had no gene match. CDR1 is SGHNT and CDR2 is YYREEE in the germline V gene (reference sequence). The CDR3 is 16 residues long. The CDR3 is CASSSQRGQLNEKLFF. CDR3 bases: TGTGCCAGCAGCTCCCAAAGGGGACAGTTGAATGAAAAACTGTTTTTT.

The chain links TRBV4-1 to TRBJ2-1, with unresolved D. CDR3 length: 13 residues. From germline, CDR1 is MGHRA and CDR2 YSYEKL. V was shortened by 1 base and J by 5 bases, with 6 bases between the two germline ends. The CDR3 protein is CASSQVNNNEQFF. For the CDR3, the DNA is TGCGCCAGCAGCCAAGTGAACAACAATGAGCAGTTCTTC.

J is TRBJ1-1 and V is TRBV27, with D unresolved. The V gene's germline CDR1 is MNHEY and CDR2 SMNVEV (reference sequence). CDR3 length: 14 amino acids. Deletions cut 6 bases from V and 6 bases from J, with 17 bases between. The CDR3: CASRDPSSLSEAFF. The CDR3 DNA reads TGTGCCAGCAGGGACCCTTCTAGCCTCTCTGAAGCTTTCTTT.

The V and J genes are TRBV29-1 and TRBJ1-5; 8 positions agree with TRBD1. The V gene's germline CDR1 is SQVTM and CDR2 ANQGSEA. There are 14 residues in the CDR3. V trimming: 4 bases; J trimming: 1 base; junction bases outside the gene matches: 3. The CDR3 sequence: CSVAQGVSNQPQHF. In DNA, the CDR3 is TGCAGCGTTGCACAGGGGGTCAGCAATCAGCCCCAGCATTTT.